A single sample gave rise to the 16 T cell receptor beta chains below, sequenced in a study of regulatory T cells in long-lasting Graves disease. Sample time point: newly diagnosed GD, antithyroid drugs for less than 3 months. From RNA extracted from PBMCs, the TCR library was made. Assembly of TCR beta libraries relied on iRepertoire HTBI primers together with Arm-PCR of CDR3 regions. TCRdb independently ran MiXCR on the multiplex PCR reads; one entry per CDR3 protein. Counted here are about 620,000 distinct CDR3 sequences, 15% to 20% occurring once; the ten biggest clones make up 18%. The same data also went into a second study, on T cells in Graves' hyperthyroidism and ophthalmopathy.

The sequencing here drew on peripheral blood mononuclear cells (PBMCs), taken at new diagnosis, from a patient treated with antithyroid drugs. These receptors were collected from a woman aged 25-40 years with Graves disease.

This clonotype showed up just a few times. The gene calls are TRBV9 and TRBJ2-2; 9 bases map to TRBD2. The V and J ends lost 4 bases and 4 bases, in that order; junction bases with no gene match: 8. CDR1 SGDLS and CDR2 YYNGEE come from the germline V gene. The CDR3 sequence is 16 residues long. The CDR3: CASSLSGLAGTGELFF. In DNA form, the CDR3 reads TGTGCCAGCAGCCTATCGGGACTAGCAGGCACCGGGGAGCTGTTTTTT.

V and J are TRBV12-3 or TRBV12-4 and TRBJ2-3; the match to TRBD2 covers 8 bases. The CDR3 is made up of 15 amino acids. After removal of 6 bases from V and 6 bases from J, the junction contained 11 bases not matched to a gene. In DNA form, the CDR3 reads TGTGCCAGCAGAGCGGGGGACACGGGTTGGGATACGCAGTATTTT. It is translated as CASRAGDTGWDTQYF.

This chain connects TRBV6-2 or TRBV6-3 to TRBJ2-1; perhaps TRBD1 as D (6 bases). The germline V and J ends were trimmed by 5 bases and 4 bases, with 12 bases remaining between them. Looked up from germline, CDR1 is MNHEY and CDR2 is SVGEGT. The CDR3 consists of 14 residues. The CDR3 DNA sequence: TGTGCCAGCAGTAAAGTGGGACATTACAATGAGCAGTTCTTC. Protein: CASSKVGHYNEQFF.

This clonotype was picked up a small number of times. This rearrangement joins TRBV28 to TRBJ2-6, with 7 nucleotides matching TRBD1. The CDR3 runs to 15 residues. The germline V gene encodes CDR1 MDHEN and CDR2 SYDVKM. After removal of 6 bases from V and 0 bases from J, the junction contained 2 bases not matched to a gene. CDR3 region: CASRGQPSGANVLTF. Written as DNA, the CDR3 is TGTGCCAGCAGGGGACAGCCCTCTGGGGCCAACGTCCTGACTTTC.

This chain joins TRBV29-1 and TRBJ2-5; unclear D gene. Germline lookup yields CDR1 SQVTM and CDR2 ANQGSEA. The V end lost 5 bases, the J end lost 4 bases, and 20 bases lay between the germline ends. There are 15 residues in the CDR3. CDR3 coding DNA: TGCAGCGTTTATTCCCCCCCCTTAAGGGTAGAGACCCAGTACTTC. Translating it yields CSVYSPPLRVETQYF. The full variable domain, in which reference TRBV29-1 and TRBJ2-5 provide the parts outside the CDR3, is SAVISQKPSRDICQRGTSLTIQCQVDSQVTMMFWYRQQPGQSLTLIATANQGSEATYESGFVIDKFPISRPNLTFSTLTVSNMSPEDSSIYLCSVYSPPLRVETQYFGPGTRLLVL.

About this clonotype itself: It is likely a read error, because the conserved phenylalanine at the end of the CDR3 is missing. This chain connects TRBV7-2 to TRBJ2-7, with D uncertain. V was clipped by 5 bases and J by 5 bases, with 13 bases between them. The CDR3 is made up of 13 amino acids. The V gene's germline CDR1 is SGHTA and CDR2 FQGNSA. Here the CDR3 reads CASSPMGLDEQYL. DNA of the CDR3: TGTGCCAGCAGCCCGATGGGGTTGGACGAGCAGTACCTC.

This clonotype was seen ten or more times. V gene TRBV11-2 combines with J gene TRBJ2-1, with TRBD2 identical over 9 bases. Per the germline V gene, CDR1 is SGHAT and CDR2 is FQNNGV. The V and J ends lost 0 bases and 8 bases, in that order; junction bases with no gene match: 8. The CDR3 extends over 16 amino acids. CDR3 protein: CASSLDQIAGVDEQFF. CDR3 coding DNA: TGTGCCAGCAGCTTAGATCAGATAGCGGGAGTCGATGAGCAGTTCTTC.

This clonotype showed up just a few times. The chain is built from TRBV27 and TRBJ2-2; either TRBD1 or TRBD2 may supply D (7 bases each). The CDR3 is 15 amino acids. V lost 7 bases, J lost 5 bases, and 17 bases lay in between. CDR1 and CDR2 from the germline V gene are MNHEY and SMNVEV (reference sequence). CDR3 amino acids: CASTKGRGRTGELFF. DNA for the CDR3: TGTGCCAGCACCAAAGGGAGGGGGCGGACCGGGGAGCTGTTTTTT.

At least ten counts were recorded for this clonotype. The chain uses TRBV2 and TRBJ1-5; TRBD1 matches at 8 bases. The J segment lost 1 base and the V segment lost 6 bases, leaving 8 bases of the junction unmatched. The CDR3 totals 16 residues. CDR1 SNHLY and CDR2 FYNNEI come from the germline V gene. The CDR3 DNA sequence: TGTGCCAGCAGACCTAGGAGGACAGGGAGCAATCAGCCCCAGCATTTT. Encoded protein: CASRPRRTGSNQPQHF.

The chain links TRBV19 to TRBJ2-1; possibly TRBD1 or TRBD2 for D (5 bases each). Germline V gene lookup returns CDR1 LNHDA and CDR2 SQIVND (reference sequence). Trimming removed 3 bases from V and 8 bases from J, with 14 bases in between. The CDR3 contains 14 residues. CDR3 loop: CASSIQGVMDEQFF. Written as DNA, the CDR3 is TGTGCCAGTAGTATTCAGGGAGTTATGGATGAGCAGTTCTTC.

This clonotype has a handful of counts. The chain joins TRBV4-1 to TRBJ2-3; the D is unclear. Between the trimmed V and J ends, which lost 0 bases and 0 bases, there was a span of 7 bases. CDR3 length: 15 residues. Germline CDR1 MGHRA, CDR2 YSYEKL. The CDR3 DNA sequence: TGCGCCAGCAGCCAAGACGTGATTAGCACAGATACGCAGTATTTT. Amino acids: CASSQDVISTDTQYF.

The CDR3 here is CASSYQGQGGEAFF. As DNA, the CDR3 is TGTGCCAGCAGTTACCAGGGACAGGGGGGAGAAGCTTTCTTT. The J gene is TRBJ1-1, the V gene TRBV6-5; 11 positions match TRBD1. The germline CDR1 and CDR2 sequences are MNHEY and SVGAGI. V trimming: 2 bases; J trimming: 8 bases; junction bases outside the gene matches: 4. This CDR3 comprises 14 residues.

This clonotype was picked up many times. V and J are TRBV28 and TRBJ2-7; a possible D gene is TRBD1 (6 bases). Trimming took 4 bases from V and 3 from J, leaving 13 bases between them. Germline CDR1 and CDR2: MDHEN and SYDVKM. CDR3 length: 14 residues. CDR3 in amino acids: CASSYTGILYEQYF. The DNA for the CDR3 is TGTGCCAGCAGTTATACAGGGATCCTCTACGAGCAGTACTTC.

This clonotype was seen repeatedly, ten times or more. This rearrangement joins TRBV11-2 to TRBJ2-2, with D hard to call. This CDR3 is built from 14 residues. The germline CDR1 and CDR2 sequences are SGHAT and FQNNGV. Deletions cut 3 bases from V and 1 base from J, with 6 bases between. The CDR3 DNA sequence: TGTGCCAGCAGCTTTCGCGAGAACACCGGGGAGCTGTTTTTT. Translated, it gives CASSFRENTGELFF.

The rearrangement joins TRBV10-3 to TRBJ2-5; 8 nucleotides line up with TRBD1. Unmatched junction bases numbered 14, after V lost 9 bases and J lost 5 bases. Per the germline V gene, CDR1 is ENHRY and CDR2 is SYGVKD. CDR3 length: 15 amino acids. CDR3 residues: CAMKQNPDRAETQYF. For the CDR3, the DNA is TGTGCCATGAAGCAAAACCCGGACAGGGCGGAGACCCAGTACTTC.

This clonotype has at least ten counts. The genes are TRBV2 and TRBJ1-2; TRBD1 matches 7 bases. V gave up 2 bases and J gave up 7 bases; unmatched junction bases: 10. The CDR3 runs 15 residues. The germline CDR1 and CDR2 sequences are SNHLY and FYNNEI. The CDR3 nucleotides are TGTGCCAGCAGTGAACTCCCGACAGGGCTAGCTGGCTACACCTTC. This encodes CASSELPTGLAGYTF.